This T cell receptor (beta chain) was sequenced during a study of tumor-infiltrating lymphocytes in primary liver carcinoma. Background on the study: Tumor lesions were T1-T3 N0M0 and spanned roughly 4 to 10 cm. Samples returned roughly 3.65 to 7.13 million productive TCRbeta reads, a yield that was similar across tissue types. Overall study results and limits: Whereas tumor region pairs overlapped more, tumor-adjacent and tumor-blood pairs overlapped less.

Blood RNA came from unsorted whole blood; germline DNA was also extracted. This CDR3 is built from 16 residues. Trimming cost V 4 bases and J 4 bases, with 18 bases left between them. The germline gives CDR1 MNHNS, CDR2 SASEGT. Regarding this clonotype: Its target is unknown.

A primer in the constant region served to generate TCR beta cDNA from about 480 ng of total RNA. Slightly modified ARM-PCR, run as three nested multiplex PCR rounds, produced the TCR beta libraries. TRBV1-TRBV30 forward and Cbeta reverse primers drove the first two roughly 9-cycle rounds. TCRdb reprocessed the multiplex PCR reads with MiXCR, giving one entry per CDR3 protein. The profile shows 250,000 to 350,000 distinct CDR3 sequences, 45% to 70% of them singletons. V is TRBV6-1 and J is TRBJ2-3; D is perhaps TRBD1 (6 bases). Sequencing used peripheral blood. The receptor was derived from a woman aged 30 to 39 with primary liver carcinoma and hepatitis B virus infection. The CDR3 DNA sequence: TGTGCCAGCAGTGTGATTTGGGCAGGGGTGGCAGATACGCAGTATTTT. Its protein product is CASSVIWAGVADTQYF.